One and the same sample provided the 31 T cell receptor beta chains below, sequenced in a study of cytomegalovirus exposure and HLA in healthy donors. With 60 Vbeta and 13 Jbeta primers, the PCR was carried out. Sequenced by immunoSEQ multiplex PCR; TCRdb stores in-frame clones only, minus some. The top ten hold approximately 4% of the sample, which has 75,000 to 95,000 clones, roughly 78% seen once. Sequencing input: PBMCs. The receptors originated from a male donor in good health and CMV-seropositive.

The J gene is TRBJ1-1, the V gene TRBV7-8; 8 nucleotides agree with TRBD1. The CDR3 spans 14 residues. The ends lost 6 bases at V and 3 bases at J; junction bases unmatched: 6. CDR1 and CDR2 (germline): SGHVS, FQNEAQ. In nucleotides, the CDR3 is TGTGCCAGCAGGACGACAGGGGCCTACACTGAAGCTTTCTTT. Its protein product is CASRTTGAYTEAFF.

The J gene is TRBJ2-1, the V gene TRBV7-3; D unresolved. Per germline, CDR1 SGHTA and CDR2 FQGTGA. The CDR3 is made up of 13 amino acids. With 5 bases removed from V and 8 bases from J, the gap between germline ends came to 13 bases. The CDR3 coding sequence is TGTGCCAGCAGCCGACAAGTAGAAGATGAGCAGTTCTTC. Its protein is CASSRQVEDEQFF.

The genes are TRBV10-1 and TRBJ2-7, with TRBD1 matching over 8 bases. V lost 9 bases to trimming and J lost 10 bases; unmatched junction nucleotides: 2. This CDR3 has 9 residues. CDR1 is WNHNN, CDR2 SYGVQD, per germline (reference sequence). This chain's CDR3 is CASGQGQYF. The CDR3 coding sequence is TGCGCCAGTGGACAGGGCCAGTACTTC.

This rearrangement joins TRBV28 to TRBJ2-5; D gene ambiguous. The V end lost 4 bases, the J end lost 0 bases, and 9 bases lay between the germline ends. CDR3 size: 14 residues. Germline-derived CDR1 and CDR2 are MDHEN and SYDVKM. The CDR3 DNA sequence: TGTGCCAGCAGTTCCCCATCCCACCAAGAGACCCAGTACTTC. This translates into CASSSPSHQETQYF. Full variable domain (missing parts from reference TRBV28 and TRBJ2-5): DVKVTQSSRYLVKRTGEKVFLECVQDMDHENMFWYRQDPGLGLRLIYFSYDVKMKEKGDIPEGYSVSREKKERFSLILESASTNQTSMYLCASSSPSHQETQYFGPGTRLLVL.

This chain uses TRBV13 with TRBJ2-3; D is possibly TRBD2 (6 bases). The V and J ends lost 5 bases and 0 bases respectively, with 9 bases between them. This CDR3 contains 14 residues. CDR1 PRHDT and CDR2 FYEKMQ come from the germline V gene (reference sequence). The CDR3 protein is CASSARESTDTQYF. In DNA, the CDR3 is TGTGCCAGCAGCGCCCGGGAGAGCACAGATACGCAGTATTTT.

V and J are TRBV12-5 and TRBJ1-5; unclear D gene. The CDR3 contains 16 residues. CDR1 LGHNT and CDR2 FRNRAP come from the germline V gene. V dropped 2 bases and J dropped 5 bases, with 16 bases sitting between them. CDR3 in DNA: TGTGCTAGTGGTTTGATGCTCGGGGTAAGCGATCAGCCCCAGCATTTT. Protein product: CASGLMLGVSDQPQHF.

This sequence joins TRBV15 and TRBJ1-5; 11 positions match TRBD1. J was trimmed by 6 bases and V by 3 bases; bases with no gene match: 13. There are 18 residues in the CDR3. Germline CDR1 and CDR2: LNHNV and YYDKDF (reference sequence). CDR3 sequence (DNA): TGTGCCACCAGCAGCGATCGCTCCGGACAGGGGGCGACTCAGCCCCAGCATTTT. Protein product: CATSSDRSGQGATQPQHF.

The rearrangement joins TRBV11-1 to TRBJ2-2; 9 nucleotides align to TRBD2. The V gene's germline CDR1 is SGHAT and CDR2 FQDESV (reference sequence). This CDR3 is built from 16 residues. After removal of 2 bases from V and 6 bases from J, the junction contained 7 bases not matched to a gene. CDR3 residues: CASSLSGRIVAGELFF. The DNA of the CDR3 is TGTGCCAGCAGCTTAAGCGGGAGGATAGTGGCCGGGGAGCTGTTTTTT.

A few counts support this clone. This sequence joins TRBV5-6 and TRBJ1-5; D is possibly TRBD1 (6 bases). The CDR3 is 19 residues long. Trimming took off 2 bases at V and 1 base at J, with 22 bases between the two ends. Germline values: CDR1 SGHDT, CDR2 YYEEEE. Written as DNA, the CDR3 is TGTGCCAGCAGCTTTAGGACCCGCCTGCGCCAGGGGAGCAATCAGCCCCAGCATTTT. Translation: CASSFRTRLRQGSNQPQHF.

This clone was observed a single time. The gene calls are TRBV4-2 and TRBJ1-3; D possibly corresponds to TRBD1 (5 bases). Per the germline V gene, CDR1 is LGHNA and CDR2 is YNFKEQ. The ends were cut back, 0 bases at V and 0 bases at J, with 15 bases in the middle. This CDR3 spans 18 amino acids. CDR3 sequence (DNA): TGTGCCAGCAGCCAAGAAGACCAGGGCAGTTACTCTGGAAACACCATATATTTT. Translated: CASSQEDQGSYSGNTIYF.

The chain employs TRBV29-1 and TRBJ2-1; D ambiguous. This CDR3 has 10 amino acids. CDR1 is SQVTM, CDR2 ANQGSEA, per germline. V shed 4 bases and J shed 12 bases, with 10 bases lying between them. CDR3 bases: TGCAGCGTTGGTAATACGGGGCAGTTCTTC. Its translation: CSVGNTGQFF.

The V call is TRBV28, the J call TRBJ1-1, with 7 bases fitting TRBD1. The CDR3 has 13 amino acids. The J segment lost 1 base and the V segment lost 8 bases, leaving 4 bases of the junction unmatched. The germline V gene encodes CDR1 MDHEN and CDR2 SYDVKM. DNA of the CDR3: TGTGCCAGCGAGACAGGGAGGAACACTGAAGCTTTCTTT. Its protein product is CASETGRNTEAFF.

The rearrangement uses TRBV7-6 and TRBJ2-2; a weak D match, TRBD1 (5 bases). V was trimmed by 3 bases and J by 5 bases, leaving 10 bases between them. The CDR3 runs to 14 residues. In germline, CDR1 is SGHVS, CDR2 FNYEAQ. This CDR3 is CASSFQGSTGELFF. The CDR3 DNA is TGTGCCAGCAGCTTCCAGGGCTCAACCGGGGAGCTGTTTTTT. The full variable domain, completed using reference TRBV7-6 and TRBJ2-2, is GAGVSQSPRYKVTKRGQDVALRCDPISGHVSLYWYRQALGQGPEFLTYFNYEAQQDKSGLPNDRFSAERPEGSISTLTIQRTEQRDSAMYRCASSFQGSTGELFFGEGSRLTVL.

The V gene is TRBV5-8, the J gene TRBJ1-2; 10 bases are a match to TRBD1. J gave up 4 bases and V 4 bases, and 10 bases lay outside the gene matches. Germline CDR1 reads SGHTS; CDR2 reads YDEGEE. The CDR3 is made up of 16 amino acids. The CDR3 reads CASSHQTGGGPYGYTF. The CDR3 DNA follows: TGTGCCAGCAGCCATCAGACAGGGGGCGGCCCCTATGGCTACACCTTC.

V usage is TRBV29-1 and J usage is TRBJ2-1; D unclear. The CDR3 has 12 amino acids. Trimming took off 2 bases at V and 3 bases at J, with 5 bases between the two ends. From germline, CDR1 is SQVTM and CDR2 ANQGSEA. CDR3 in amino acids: CSVERSYNEQFF. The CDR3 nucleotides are TGCAGCGTTGAAAGGAGCTACAATGAGCAGTTCTTC.

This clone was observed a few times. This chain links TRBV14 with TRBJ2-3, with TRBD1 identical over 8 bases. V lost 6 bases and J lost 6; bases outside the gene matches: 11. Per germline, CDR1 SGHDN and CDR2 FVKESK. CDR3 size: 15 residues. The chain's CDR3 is CASSGRGRSTDTQYF. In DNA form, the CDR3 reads TGTGCCAGCAGTGGCAGGGGGCGATCCACGGATACGCAGTATTTT.

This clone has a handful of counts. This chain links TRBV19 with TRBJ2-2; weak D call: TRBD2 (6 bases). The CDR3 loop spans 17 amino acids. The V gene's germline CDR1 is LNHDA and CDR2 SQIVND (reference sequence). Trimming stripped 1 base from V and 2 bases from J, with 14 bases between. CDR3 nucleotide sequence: TGTGCCAGTAGTATAGGGGGAGGAGCGGTCAACACCGGGGAGCTGTTTTTT. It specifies CASSIGGGAVNTGELFF. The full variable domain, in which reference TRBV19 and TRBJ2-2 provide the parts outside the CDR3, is DGGITQSPKYLFRKEGQNVTLSCEQNLNHDAMYWYRQDPGQGLRLIYYSQIVNDFQKGDIAEGYSVSREKKESFPLTVTSAQKNPTAFYLCASSIGGGAVNTGELFFGEGSRLTVL.

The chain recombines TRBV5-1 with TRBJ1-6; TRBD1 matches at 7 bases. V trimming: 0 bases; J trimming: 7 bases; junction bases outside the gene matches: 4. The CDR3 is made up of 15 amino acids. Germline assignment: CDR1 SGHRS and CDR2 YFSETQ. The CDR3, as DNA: TGCGCCAGCAGCTTGGTACAGGGGCAGAATTCACCCCTCCACTTT. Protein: CASSLVQGQNSPLHF.

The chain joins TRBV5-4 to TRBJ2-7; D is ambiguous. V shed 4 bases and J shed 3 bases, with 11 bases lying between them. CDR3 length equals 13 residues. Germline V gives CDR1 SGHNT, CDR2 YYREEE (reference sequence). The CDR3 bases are TGTGCCAGCAGCCTGGAAATCCACTACGAGCAGTACTTC. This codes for CASSLEIHYEQYF.

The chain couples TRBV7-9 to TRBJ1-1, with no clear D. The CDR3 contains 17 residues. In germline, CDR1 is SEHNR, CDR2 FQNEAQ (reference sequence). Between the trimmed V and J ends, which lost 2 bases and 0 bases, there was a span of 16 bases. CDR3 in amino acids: CASSLREPLKMNTEAFF. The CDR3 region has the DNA TGTGCCAGCAGCTTAAGAGAACCGCTGAAGATGAACACTGAAGCTTTCTTT.

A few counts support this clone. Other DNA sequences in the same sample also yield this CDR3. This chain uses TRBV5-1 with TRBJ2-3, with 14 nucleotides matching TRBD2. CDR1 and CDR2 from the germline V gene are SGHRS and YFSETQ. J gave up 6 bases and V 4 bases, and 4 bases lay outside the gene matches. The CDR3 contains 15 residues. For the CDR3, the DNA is TGCGCCAGCAGCGGGGGGACTAGCGGGGGTGATACGCAGTATTTT. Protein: CASSGGTSGGDTQYF.

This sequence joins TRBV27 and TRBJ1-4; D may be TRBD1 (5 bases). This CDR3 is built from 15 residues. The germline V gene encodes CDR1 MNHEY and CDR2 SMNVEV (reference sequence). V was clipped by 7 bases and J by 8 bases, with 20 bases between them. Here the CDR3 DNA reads TGTGCCAGCAAGGGGTCCTACTCAGGATGGGAAAAACTGTTTTTT. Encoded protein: CASKGSYSGWEKLFF.

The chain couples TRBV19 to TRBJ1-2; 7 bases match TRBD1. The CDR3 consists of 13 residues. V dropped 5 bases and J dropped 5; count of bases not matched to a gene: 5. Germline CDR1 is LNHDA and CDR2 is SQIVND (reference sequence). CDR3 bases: TGTGCCAGTAGTCGGGACAGACGTTATGGCTACACCTTC. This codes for CASSRDRRYGYTF.

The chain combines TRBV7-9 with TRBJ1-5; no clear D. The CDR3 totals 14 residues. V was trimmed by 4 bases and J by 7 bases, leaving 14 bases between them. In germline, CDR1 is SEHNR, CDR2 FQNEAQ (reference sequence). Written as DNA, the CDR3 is TGTGCCAGCAGCTCCGACTGGACTGAGCAGCCCCAGCATTTT. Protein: CASSSDWTEQPQHF.

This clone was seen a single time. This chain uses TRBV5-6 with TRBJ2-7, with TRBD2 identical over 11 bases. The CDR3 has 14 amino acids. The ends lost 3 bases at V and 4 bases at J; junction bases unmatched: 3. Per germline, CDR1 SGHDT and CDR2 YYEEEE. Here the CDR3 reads CASSSGTSGYEQYF. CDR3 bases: TGTGCCAGCAGCTCCGGGACTAGCGGATACGAGCAGTACTTC.

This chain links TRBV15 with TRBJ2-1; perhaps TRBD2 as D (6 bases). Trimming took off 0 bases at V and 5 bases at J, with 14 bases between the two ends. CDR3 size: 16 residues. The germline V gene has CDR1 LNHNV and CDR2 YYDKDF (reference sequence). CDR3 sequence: CATSRDQGLGDNEQFF. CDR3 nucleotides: TGTGCCACCAGCAGAGATCAGGGACTGGGGGACAATGAGCAGTTCTTC.

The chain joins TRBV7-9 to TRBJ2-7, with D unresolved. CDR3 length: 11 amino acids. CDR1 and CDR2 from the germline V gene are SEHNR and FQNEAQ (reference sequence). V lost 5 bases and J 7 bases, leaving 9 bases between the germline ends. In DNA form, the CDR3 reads TGTGCCAGCAGCGTCCATGCGGAGCAGTACTTC. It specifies CASSVHAEQYF.

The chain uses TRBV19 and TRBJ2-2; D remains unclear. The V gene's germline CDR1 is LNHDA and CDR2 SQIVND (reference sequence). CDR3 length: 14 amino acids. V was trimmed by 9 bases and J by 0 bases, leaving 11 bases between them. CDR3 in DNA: TGTGCCAGCTACCCGACTCCGAACACCGGGGAGCTGTTTTTT. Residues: CASYPTPNTGELFF.

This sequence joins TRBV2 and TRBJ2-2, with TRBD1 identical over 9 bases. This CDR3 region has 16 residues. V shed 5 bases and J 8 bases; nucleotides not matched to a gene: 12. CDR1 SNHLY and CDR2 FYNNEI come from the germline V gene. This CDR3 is CASSPRDRAGRGELFF. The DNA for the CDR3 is TGTGCCAGCAGTCCAAGGGACAGGGCCGGGCGTGGGGAGCTGTTTTTT.

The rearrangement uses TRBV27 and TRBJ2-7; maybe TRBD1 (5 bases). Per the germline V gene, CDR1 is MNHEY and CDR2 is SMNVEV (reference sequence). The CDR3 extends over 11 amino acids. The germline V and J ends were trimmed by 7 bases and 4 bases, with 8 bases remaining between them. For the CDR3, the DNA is TGTGCCAGCATCCAGGGATACGAGCAGTACTTC. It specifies CASIQGYEQYF.

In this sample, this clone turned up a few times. The CDR3, as DNA: TGTGCCAGCAGTGAAGCGCGGTGGGAGGGGGGCAATGAGCAGTTCTTC. Protein sequence: CASSEARWEGGNEQFF. The chain links TRBV6-1 to TRBJ2-1, with D possibly TRBD2 on 7 matching bases. The CDR3 contains 16 residues. Trimming removed 0 bases from V and 6 bases from J, with 15 bases in between. From germline, CDR1 is MNHNS and CDR2 SASEGT.